This T cell receptor beta chain was recorded in a study of T-cell memory formation after mild COVID-19. Turning to the study itself: Across donors, TCR clusters were largely donor specific.

Details on this clonotype: Its specificity is not known.

The authors produced TCR alpha and TCR beta cDNA libraries with sample barcodes and UMIs by 5'RACE using constant-segment primers. Using its own MiXCR run on the 5' RACE reads, TCRdb lists one record per CDR3 protein. The table records roughly 450,000 distinct CDR3 sequences, about 18% of them present only once. Germline values: CDR1 DFQATT, CDR2 SNEGSKA (reference sequence). Trimming left V 3 bases short and J 2 bases short, with 5 bases between. CDR3 length: 12 amino acids. General study points: Contracting CD8+ clones were enriched in EMRA, CD4+ mainly in CM and EM.

The chain employs TRBV20-1 and TRBJ1-5; D gene ambiguous. The origin of this receptor is an adult woman who had mild COVID-19 (a few samples of this study predate the infection). Cell type and time point are not known. The sequencing sample was made of PBMCs or a T cell subset sorted from them (not recorded which). The CDR3: CSARTGNQPQHF. The CDR3 DNA is TGCAGTGCTAGGACGGGCAATCAGCCCCAGCATTTT.